This T cell receptor beta chain was observed in a study of OX40 agonist ivuxolimab in advanced cancers. Across the whole study: Patients receiving dose escalation had hepatocellular carcinoma, melanoma, renal cell or head and neck cancer. The study, taken as a whole, reports: Relatively little clonal expansion, among the lowest observed, appeared in partial responders at 0.1-3.0 mg/kg. By week 6 at 0.1 to 3.0 mg/kg, blood CD4+ and CD8+ T cells had expanded clonally.

This clone has just a few counts. Its antigen remains unknown. Sequenced by immunoSEQ multiplex PCR; TCRdb stores in-frame clones only, minus some. Here the sample spans about 61,000 clones, 90% being singletons. V shed 2 bases and J 6 bases; nucleotides not matched to a gene: 14. Germline CDR1 MNHEY, CDR2 SMNVEV (reference sequence). The CDR3 length is 18 residues. This chain joins TRBV27 and TRBJ2-7; 12 bases agree with TRBD2. The clonotype originates from an adult with an advanced solid tumor such as melanoma, head and neck, liver or kidney cancer. The source was CD4+ or CD8+ T cells sorted from blood, collected in a trial of the OX40 agonist ivuxolimab. CDR3 residues: CASSLRLLAGGPRGEQYF. CDR3 sequence (DNA): TGTGCCAGCAGTTTAAGGTTGCTAGCGGGAGGGCCCCGGGGCGAGCAGTACTTC.